This TCR beta chain stems from a study of T cell changes during pregnancy in multiple sclerosis. The germline gives CDR1 GTSNPN, CDR2 SVGIG (reference sequence). CDR3 size: 13 residues. Trimming removed 0 bases at V and 5 bases at J, with 9 bases between. Repertoires were generated with immunoSEQ multiplex PCR, while TCRdb's copy carries only in-frame clones and drops some. The sample lists about 45,000 clones, 75% to 95% occurring once. Sequenced here: CD4+ T cells from peripheral blood mononuclear cells, sampled before pregnancy. This clonotype was obtained from a female donor with multiple sclerosis, enrolled in a pregnancy study. The chain uses TRBV30 and TRBJ2-3, with D possibly matching TRBD2 (6 bases). In DNA, the CDR3 is TGTGCCTGGAGTGTAATAGCGGTAGATACGCAGTATTTT. Translating gives CAWSVIAVDTQYF.